Sequencing of this T cell receptor beta chain was carried out in a study of tumor-infiltrating lymphocytes in primary liver carcinoma. Regarding the study as a whole: There was no comparison of CD4+ and CD8+ repertoires, as samples were bulk unsorted.

With a constant-region primer, TCR beta cDNA was made from about 0.55 ug of total RNA. Generation of the TCR beta libraries relied on three nested multiplex PCR rounds using slightly modified ARM-PCR. TCRdb recomputed calls from the multiplex PCR reads with MiXCR, one row per CDR3 protein. The sample consists of a few hundred thousand distinct CDR3 sequences, approximately 54% of them appearing once. As to this clonotype: Antigen specificity is unknown. In this CDR3 the conserved last residue, phenylalanine or tryptophan, is missing, so a read error is likely.

Unsorted whole blood served as the source of blood RNA, and germline DNA was extracted as well. This TCR derives from a woman aged 25-40 years with primary liver carcinoma and hepatitis B virus infection. Sequencing was done on a sample of peripheral blood.

The CDR3 here is CASSFRPSGRRNTGGLFS. The CDR3 DNA reads TGTGCCAGCAGCTTTCGGCCTAGCGGGAGACGGAACACCGGGGGGCTGTTTTCT. This chain uses TRBV11-3 with TRBJ2-2, with 10 nucleotides matching TRBD2. CDR1 SGHNT and CDR2 YENEEA come from the germline V gene. The CDR3 totals 18 residues.